The 12 T cell receptor beta chains in this list originate from one sample, sequenced in a study of cytomegalovirus exposure and HLA in healthy donors. Sequencing used immunoSEQ multiplex PCR; TCRdb keeps in-frame clones, though not all of them. The sample holds a few hundred thousand clones; more than 75% are singletons and the top ten take about 0.9%. The sample comprised PBMCs. The origin of the receptors is a woman aged 18-29 years in good health and CMV-seronegative.

In this sample, this clone turned up once. The chain links TRBV7-2 to TRBJ2-7, with 9 nucleotides matching TRBD2. CDR3 length equals 16 residues. The V gene's germline CDR1 is SGHTA and CDR2 FQGNSA. The junction had 11 bases not matched to a gene; V was cut back by 5 bases and J by 3 bases. This chain's CDR3 is CASSHQGTSGFYEQYF. The CDR3 DNA reads TGTGCCAGCAGCCACCAAGGCACTAGCGGGTTCTACGAGCAGTACTTC.

The V gene is TRBV7-9, the J gene TRBJ2-7; 8 positions agree with TRBD2. Germline CDR1 reads SEHNR; CDR2 reads FQNEAQ (reference sequence). The CDR3 is 15 amino acids. The trim removed 1 base at V and 0 bases at J, leaving 2 bases unmatched. The CDR3 region has the DNA TGTGCCAGCAGCTTAGGCGGGAGGCACTCCTACGAGCAGTACTTC. Translated: CASSLGGRHSYEQYF.

V is TRBV5-4 and J is TRBJ2-7; 8 positions agree with TRBD2. This CDR3 region has 16 residues. Per germline, CDR1 SGHNT and CDR2 YYREEE (reference sequence). V was clipped by 2 bases and J by 5 bases; unmatched bases: 12. The CDR3 loop is CASSFRGLEGFNEQYF. The CDR3 nucleotides read TGTGCCAGCAGCTTCCGGGGACTAGAAGGATTCAACGAGCAGTACTTC.

This rearrangement joins TRBV7-9 to TRBJ2-7, with TRBD2 matching 8 bases. V dropped 5 bases and J dropped 4; count of bases not matched to a gene: 7. Germline CDR1 and CDR2: SEHNR and FQNEAQ (reference sequence). The CDR3 is 14 amino acids. In DNA form, the CDR3 reads TGTGCCAGCAGCAAACCGGGACTAGGTTACGAGCAGTACTTC. This translates into CASSKPGLGYEQYF.

To note about this clone: Other DNA sequences within the sample encode an identical CDR3. The gene calls are TRBV6-5 and TRBJ2-7, with D perhaps TRBD1 (6 bases). This CDR3 contains 14 residues. V was pared by 3 bases and J by 0 bases, with 9 bases between. CDR1 MNHEY and CDR2 SVGAGI come from the germline V gene. The CDR3 spells CASSYQGSSYEQYF. The CDR3 bases are TGTGCCAGCAGTTATCAGGGGAGCTCCTACGAGCAGTACTTC.

This chain uses TRBV28 with TRBJ1-5; 9 nucleotides match TRBD1. The V gene end was trimmed by 7 bases and the J gene end by 4 bases; junction bases not matched to a gene: 5. Looked up from germline, CDR1 is MDHEN and CDR2 is SYDVKM. The CDR3 consists of 14 residues. The CDR3 reads CASILGTGNQPQHF. CDR3 nucleotides: TGTGCCAGCATTCTAGGGACAGGGAATCAGCCCCAGCATTTT.

The rearrangement joins TRBV27 to TRBJ1-6; 7 nucleotides align to TRBD1. V trimming: 6 bases; J trimming: 2 bases; junction bases outside the gene matches: 4. Germline lookup yields CDR1 MNHEY and CDR2 SMNVEV (reference sequence). This CDR3 region has 15 residues. The CDR3 DNA reads TGTGCCAGCAGACCTACAGGGGCCTATAATTCACCCCTCCACTTT. Its translation is CASRPTGAYNSPLHF.

This clone came up once. The chain employs TRBV23-1 and TRBJ2-7, with 14 positions matching TRBD2. Being an ORF, TRBV23-1 has a function that is uncertain. V dropped 3 bases and J dropped 5; count of bases not matched to a gene: 9. The CDR3 is 17 residues long. CDR3: CASSQMEPGLAGDEQYF. In DNA, the CDR3 is TGCGCCAGCAGTCAGATGGAACCGGGACTAGCGGGAGACGAGCAGTACTTC.

The J gene is TRBJ2-1, the V gene TRBV11-1; D gene uncertain. This CDR3 has 16 residues. Germline CDR1 reads SGHAT; CDR2 reads FQDESV (reference sequence). The V gene lost 1 base and the J gene lost 0 bases, with 10 bases spanning the gap. This chain's CDR3 is CASSLVGASSYNEQFF. CDR3 DNA: TGTGCCAGCAGCTTAGTGGGCGCGAGCTCCTACAATGAGCAGTTCTTC.

For the CDR3, the DNA is TGTGCCAGCAGCTTAGGGACTAGTGGGAACGGGGAGCTGTTTTTT. Translation: CASSLGTSGNGELFF. The chain couples TRBV11-2 to TRBJ2-2; 7 bases map to TRBD2. The V segment lost 1 base and the J segment 7 bases; nucleotides outside the gene matches: 6. There are 15 residues in the CDR3. CDR1 SGHAT and CDR2 FQNNGV come from the germline V gene.

This clone was seen just once. The genes are TRBV6-5 and TRBJ2-7; 9 positions agree with TRBD1. CDR3 size: 15 residues. V was pared by 7 bases and J by 2 bases, with 9 bases of the junction left unmatched. The germline CDR1 and CDR2 sequences are MNHEY and SVGAGI. The CDR3 DNA reads TGTGCCAGCATGGGCCGGGACAGGGAGGCCTACGAGCAGTACTTC. Its translation is CASMGRDREAYEQYF.

The chain uses TRBV29-1 and TRBJ1-6; 10 bases map to TRBD1. V lost 6 bases to trimming and J lost 5 bases; unmatched junction nucleotides: 4. Germline V gives CDR1 SQVTM, CDR2 ANQGSEA. There are 14 residues in the CDR3. The CDR3 sequence is CSVGGTGDNSPLHF. The CDR3 coding sequence is TGCAGCGTCGGTGGGACAGGGGATAATTCACCCCTCCACTTT.